These 8 T cell receptor beta chains came from one sample sequenced in a study of control samples from healthy donors and cancer patients. Assay: immunoSEQ multiplex PCR; the TCRdb copy retains only in-frame clones and omits some. The data show about 150,000 clones, with about 94% seen just once and 0.68% held by the top ten. The specimen was blood. These receptors were collected from a woman in her thirties in good health.

This clone was recorded once. The chain couples TRBV5-5 to TRBJ2-3, with D tentatively TRBD1 or TRBD2 (5 bases each). V gave up 5 bases and J gave up 3 bases, with 16 bases separating them. The CDR3 totals 15 residues. Germline V gives CDR1 SGHKS, CDR2 YYEKEE (reference sequence). The CDR3 nucleotides read TGTGCCAGCAGTGGGGGAATGGCTGGAACAGATACGCAGTATTTT. Encoded protein: CASSGGMAGTDTQYF.

The chain is built from TRBV30 and TRBJ1-3; a weak D match, TRBD1 (6 bases). The CDR3 has 13 residues. CDR1 is GTSNPN and CDR2 is SVGIG in the germline V gene (reference sequence). V dropped 1 base and J dropped 16 bases, with 20 bases sitting between them. CDR3 region: CAWSDGDTPDTYF. DNA for the CDR3: TGTGCCTGGAGTGATGGGGACACCCCAGATACTTATTTT. The full variable domain, rest sourced from reference TRBV30 and TRBJ1-3, is SQTIHQWPATLVQPVGSPLSLECTVEGTSNPNLYWYRQAAGRGLQLLFYSVGIGQISSEVPQNLSASRPQDRQFILSSKKLLLSDSGFYLCAWSDGDTPDTYFGEGSWLTVV.

This chain joins TRBV6-1 and TRBJ2-4; 9 positions agree with TRBD1. After removal of 2 bases from V and 0 bases from J, the junction contained 8 bases not matched to a gene. The germline V gene has CDR1 MNHNS and CDR2 SASEGT. The CDR3 runs to 18 residues. Here the CDR3 reads CASSERGQGHLAKNIQYF. CDR3 nucleotide sequence: TGTGCCAGCAGTGAACGGGGACAGGGTCATTTAGCCAAAAACATTCAGTACTTC.

The chain recombines TRBV4-1 with TRBJ2-3; 8 positions agree with TRBD2. With V trimmed by 4 bases and J by 2 bases, 11 bases remained unmatched. This CDR3 contains 17 residues. Germline V gene sequence: CDR1 MGHRA, CDR2 YSYEKL. The CDR3 sequence: CASSLFPGGGHTDTQYF. The CDR3 nucleotides read TGCGCCAGCAGCCTATTCCCGGGGGGGGGACACACAGATACGCAGTATTTT.

This chain uses TRBV19 with TRBJ1-5, with 7 bases identical to TRBD1. The CDR3 is 14 residues long. The trim removed 3 bases at V and 7 bases at J, leaving 6 bases unmatched. The V gene's germline CDR1 is LNHDA and CDR2 SQIVND (reference sequence). The CDR3 DNA reads TGTGCCAGTAGTATCATAGGGGGCCAACAGCCCCAGCATTTT. It translates to CASSIIGGQQPQHF.

The genes are TRBV25-1 and TRBJ1-1; D is undetermined. Trimming shortened V by 1 base and J by 5 bases, and 14 bases separated the two germline ends. This CDR3 comprises 15 residues. Germline lookup yields CDR1 MGHDK and CDR2 SYGVNS. The CDR3 here is CASSESGEQATEAFF. The CDR3 region has the DNA TGTGCCAGCAGTGAATCCGGGGAGCAGGCGACTGAAGCTTTCTTT.

The V and J genes are TRBV24-1 and TRBJ2-4, with 9 bases lining up with TRBD2. Germline loops: CDR1 KGHDR, CDR2 SFDVKD. The CDR3 has 17 residues. Trimming cost V 3 bases and J 4 bases; bases outside gene matches: 9. The CDR3 region has the DNA TGTGCCACCAGTGATGGGGGACTAGCAGATACAAAAAACATTCAGTACTTC. It encodes CATSDGGLADTKNIQYF.

This sequence joins TRBV5-6 and TRBJ2-1; no reliable D call. The CDR3 runs to 15 residues. V was cut by 4 bases and J by 2 bases, with 13 bases left in between. Germline V gene data show CDR1 as SGHDT and CDR2 as YYEEEE. Here the CDR3 reads CASSDLRKTYNEQFF. The CDR3 DNA sequence: TGTGCCAGCAGCGATCTTCGGAAGACCTACAATGAGCAGTTCTTC.